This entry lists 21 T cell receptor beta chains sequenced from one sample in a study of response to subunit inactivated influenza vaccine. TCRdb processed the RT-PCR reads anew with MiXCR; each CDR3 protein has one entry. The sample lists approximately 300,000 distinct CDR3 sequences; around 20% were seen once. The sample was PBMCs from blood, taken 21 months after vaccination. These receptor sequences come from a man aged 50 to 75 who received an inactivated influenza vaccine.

CDR3 protein: CSVGSPDTQYF. The CDR3 DNA reads as TGCAGCGTTGGGAGCCCAGATACGCAGTATTTT. The chain couples TRBV29-1 to TRBJ2-3; D not certain. Germline CDR1 reads SQVTM; CDR2 reads ANQGSEA. The CDR3 contains 11 residues. The ends were cut back, 4 bases at V and 4 bases at J, with 6 bases in the middle.

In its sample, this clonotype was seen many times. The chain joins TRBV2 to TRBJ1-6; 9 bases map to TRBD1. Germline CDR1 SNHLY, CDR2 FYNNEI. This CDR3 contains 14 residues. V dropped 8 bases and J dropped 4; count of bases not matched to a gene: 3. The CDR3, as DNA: TGTGCCAGCTCCGGGACAGGGTATAATTCACCCCTCCACTTT. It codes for CASSGTGYNSPLHF.

The DNA for the CDR3 is TGCAGTGCTAGAGGAATCATAGCAGGGCGGGACACTGAAGCTTTCTTT. Protein product: CSARGIIAGRDTEAFF. The chain couples TRBV20-1 to TRBJ1-1; a possible D gene is TRBD1 (5 bases). The germline V gene encodes CDR1 DFQATT and CDR2 SNEGSKA (reference sequence). CDR3 length equals 16 residues. Trimming left V 1 base short and J 3 bases short, with 18 bases between.

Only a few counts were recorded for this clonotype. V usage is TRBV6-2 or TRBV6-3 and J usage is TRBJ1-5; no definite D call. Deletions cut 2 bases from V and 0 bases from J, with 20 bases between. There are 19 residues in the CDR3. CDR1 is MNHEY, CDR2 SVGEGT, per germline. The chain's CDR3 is CASSYPRRTQRYSNQPQHF. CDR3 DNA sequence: TGTGCCAGCAGTTACCCCCGGCGAACCCAACGATATAGCAATCAGCCCCAGCATTTT.

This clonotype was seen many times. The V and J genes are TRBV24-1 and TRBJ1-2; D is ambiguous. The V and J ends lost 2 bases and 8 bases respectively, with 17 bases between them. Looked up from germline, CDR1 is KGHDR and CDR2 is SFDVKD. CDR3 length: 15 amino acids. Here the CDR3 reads CATSDSSKRLIGYTF. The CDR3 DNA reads TGTGCCACCAGTGATTCATCCAAACGGCTCATCGGCTACACCTTC.

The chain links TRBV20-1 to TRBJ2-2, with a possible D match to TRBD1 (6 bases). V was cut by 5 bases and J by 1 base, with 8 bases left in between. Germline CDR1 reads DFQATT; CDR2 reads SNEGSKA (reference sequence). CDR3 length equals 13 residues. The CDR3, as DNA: TGCAGTGCTGGACAGCTGAACACCGGGGAGCTGTTTTTT. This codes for CSAGQLNTGELFF.

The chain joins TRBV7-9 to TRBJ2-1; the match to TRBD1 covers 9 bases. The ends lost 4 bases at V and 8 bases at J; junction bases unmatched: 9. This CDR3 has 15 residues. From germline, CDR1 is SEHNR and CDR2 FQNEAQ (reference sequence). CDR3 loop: CASSSETGGFDEQFF. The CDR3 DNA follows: TGTGCCAGCAGCTCAGAGACAGGGGGATTCGATGAGCAGTTCTTC.

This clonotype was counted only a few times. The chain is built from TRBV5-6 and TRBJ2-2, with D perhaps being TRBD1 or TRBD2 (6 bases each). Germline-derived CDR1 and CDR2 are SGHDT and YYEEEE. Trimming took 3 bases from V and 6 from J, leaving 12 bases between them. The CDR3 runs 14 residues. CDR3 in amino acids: CASSSLGGAGELFF. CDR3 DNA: TGTGCCAGCAGCTCCCTCGGGGGCGCCGGGGAGCTGTTTTTT.

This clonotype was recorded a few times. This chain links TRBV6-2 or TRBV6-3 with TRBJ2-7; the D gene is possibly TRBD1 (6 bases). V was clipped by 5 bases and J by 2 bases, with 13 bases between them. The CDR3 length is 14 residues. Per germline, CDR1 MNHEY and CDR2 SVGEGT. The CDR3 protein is CASSHNRAPYEQYF. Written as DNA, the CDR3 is TGTGCCAGCAGTCACAACAGGGCTCCCTACGAGCAGTACTTC.

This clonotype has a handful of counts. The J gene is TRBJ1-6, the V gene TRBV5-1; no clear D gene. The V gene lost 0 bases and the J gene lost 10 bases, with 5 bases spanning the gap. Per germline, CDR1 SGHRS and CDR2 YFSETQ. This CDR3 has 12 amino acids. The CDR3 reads CASSLEGSPLHF. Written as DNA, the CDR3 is TGCGCCAGCAGCTTGGAGGGCTCACCCCTCCACTTT. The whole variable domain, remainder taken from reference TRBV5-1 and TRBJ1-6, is KAGVTQTPRYLIKTRGQQVTLSCSPISGHRSVSWYQQTPGQGLQFLFEYFSETQRNKGNFPGRFSGRQFSNSRSEMNVSTLELGDSALYLCASSLEGSPLHFGNGTRLTVT.

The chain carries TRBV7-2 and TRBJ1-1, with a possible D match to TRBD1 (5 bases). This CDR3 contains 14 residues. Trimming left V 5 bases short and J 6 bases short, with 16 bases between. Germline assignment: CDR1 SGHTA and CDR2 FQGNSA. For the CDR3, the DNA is TGTGCCAGCAGCGAAAGCGGGGGGATCGCTGAAGCTTTCTTT. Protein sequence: CASSESGGIAEAFF.

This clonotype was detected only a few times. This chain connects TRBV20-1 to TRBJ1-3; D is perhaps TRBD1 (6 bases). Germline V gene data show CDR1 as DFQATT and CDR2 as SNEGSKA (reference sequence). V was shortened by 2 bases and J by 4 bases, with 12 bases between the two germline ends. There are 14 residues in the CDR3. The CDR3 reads CSARHTGYGNTIYF. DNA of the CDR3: TGCAGTGCTAGACACACAGGGTACGGAAACACCATATATTTT.

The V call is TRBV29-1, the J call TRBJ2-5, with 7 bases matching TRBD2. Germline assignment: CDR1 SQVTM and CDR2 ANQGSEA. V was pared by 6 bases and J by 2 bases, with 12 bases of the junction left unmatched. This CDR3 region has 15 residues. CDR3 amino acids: CSVPRELAAQETQYF. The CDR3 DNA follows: TGCAGCGTCCCCCGGGAGCTAGCGGCTCAAGAGACCCAGTACTTC.

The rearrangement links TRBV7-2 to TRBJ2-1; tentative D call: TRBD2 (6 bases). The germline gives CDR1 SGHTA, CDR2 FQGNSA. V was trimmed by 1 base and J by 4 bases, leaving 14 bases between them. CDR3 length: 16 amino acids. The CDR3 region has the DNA TGTGCCAGCAGCTTAGGGCTGGGAGGATTTTACAATGAGCAGTTCTTC. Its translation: CASSLGLGGFYNEQFF. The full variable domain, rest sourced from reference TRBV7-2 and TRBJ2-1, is GAGVSQSPSNKVTEKGKDVELRCDPISGHTALYWYRQSLGQGLEFLIYFQGNSAPDKSGLPSDRFSAERTGGSVSTLTIQRTQQEDSAVYLCASSLGLGGFYNEQFFGPGTRLTVL.

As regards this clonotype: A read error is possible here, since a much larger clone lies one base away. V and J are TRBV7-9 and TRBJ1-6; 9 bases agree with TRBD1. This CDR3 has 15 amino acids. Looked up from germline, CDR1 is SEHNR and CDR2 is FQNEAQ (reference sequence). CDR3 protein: CASSSGTGMNSPFHF. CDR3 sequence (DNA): TGTGCCAGCAGCTCCGGGACAGGGATGAATTCACCCTTCCACTTT.

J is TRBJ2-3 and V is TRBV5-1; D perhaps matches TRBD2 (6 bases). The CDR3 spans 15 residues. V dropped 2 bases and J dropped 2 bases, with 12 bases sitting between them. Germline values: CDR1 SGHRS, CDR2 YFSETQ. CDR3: CASSFRGGHTDTQYF. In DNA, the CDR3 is TGCGCCAGCAGCTTTCGTGGAGGGCACACAGATACGCAGTATTTT.

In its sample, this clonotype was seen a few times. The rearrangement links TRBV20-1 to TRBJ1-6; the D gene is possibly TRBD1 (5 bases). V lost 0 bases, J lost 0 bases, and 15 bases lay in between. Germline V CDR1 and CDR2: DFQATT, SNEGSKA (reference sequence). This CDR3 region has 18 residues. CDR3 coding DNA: TGCAGTGCTAGAGATCCTAGCGACAGTAGCTCCTATAATTCACCCCTCCACTTT. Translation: CSARDPSDSSSYNSPLHF.

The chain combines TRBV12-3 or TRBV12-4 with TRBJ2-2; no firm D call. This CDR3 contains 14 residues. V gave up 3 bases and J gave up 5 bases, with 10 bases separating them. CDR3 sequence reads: CASSLSLETGELFF. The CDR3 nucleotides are TGTGCCAGCAGTTTGTCCCTAGAGACCGGGGAGCTGTTTTTT.

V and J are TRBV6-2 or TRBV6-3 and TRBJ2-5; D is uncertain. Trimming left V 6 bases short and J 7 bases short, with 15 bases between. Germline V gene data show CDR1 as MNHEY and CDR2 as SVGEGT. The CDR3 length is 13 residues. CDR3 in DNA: TGTGCCAGCAGCCCCATCGTCCTTGGGACCCAGTACTTC. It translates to CASSPIVLGTQYF.

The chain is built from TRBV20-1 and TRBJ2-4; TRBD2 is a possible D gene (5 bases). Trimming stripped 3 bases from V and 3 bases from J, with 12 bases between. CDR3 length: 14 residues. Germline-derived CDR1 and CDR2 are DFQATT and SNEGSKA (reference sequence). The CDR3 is CSASASGHKNIQYF. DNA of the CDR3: TGCAGTGCTAGCGCGAGCGGCCACAAAAACATTCAGTACTTC.

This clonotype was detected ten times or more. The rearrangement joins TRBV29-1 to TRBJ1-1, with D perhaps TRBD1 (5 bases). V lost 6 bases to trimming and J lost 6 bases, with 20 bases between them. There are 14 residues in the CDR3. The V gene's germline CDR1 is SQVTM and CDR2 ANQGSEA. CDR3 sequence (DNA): TGCAGCGTCCTAATACAGGCCGCGATGGCTGAAGCTTTCTTT. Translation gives CSVLIQAAMAEAFF.